The subject of this entry is one T cell receptor beta chain. Its antigen is unknown. These data come from a study of T cells in severe cutaneous drug reactions. Study information: Patients in acute or recovery stage gave blister fluids/cells and PBMC. Findings and caveats of the study: A public TCRbeta CDR3 appeared in all seven CBZ-SJS/TEN blister samples, averaging about 15%. TRBV12-4 use rose strongly in carbamazepine-induced Stevens-Johnson syndrome or toxic epidermal necrolysis, averaging around 30% in blister cells and 5% to 6% in PBMC.

Sequenced patients had Stevens-Johnson syndrome or toxic epidermal necrolysis caused by carbamazepine. Libraries were made by iRepertoire multiplex PCR with TCR subtype-specific primers for bulk and single-cell sequencing. Each sample contributed roughly 100-500 ng of RNA for bulk libraries. From its re-call of the multiplex PCR reads, TCRdb lists each CDR3 protein once, without DNA. Recorded for this sample: under 5,000 distinct CDR3 sequences. CDR1 and CDR2 (germline): LNHNV, YYDKDF (reference sequence). This CDR3 region has 17 residues. Input material: PBMCs. The chain recombines TRBV15 with TRBJ2-7; the TRBD1 assignment by TCRdb is unverifiable without DNA. This receptor was taken from a human donor with Stevens-Johnson syndrome, a severe cutaneous drug reaction. The CDR3 spells CATSGPGGRESSYEQYF.